This TCR beta chain appears in the sequencing data of a study of shared clonotypes between healthy human individuals. Overall study results and limits: Sampling used blood alone; tissue repertoires probably differ.

Among the donors, all were Caucasian adults who lived in Nashville, Tennessee. The assay was immunoSEQ multiplex PCR, and TCRdb's table has in-frame clones only and misses some. Among over 1.4 million clones listed, roughly 96% were seen once. This clone was detected only a few times. Its antigen is currently unknown. Sequenced material: naive CD4+ T cells sorted from blood. Indicated subset: CD45RA+ positively selected. This TCR derives from a man aged 25 to 45 in good health.

The CDR3 reads CASSRAGGRSSYNEQFF. The CDR3 bases are TGTGCCAGCTCACGGGCGGGAGGAAGGAGCTCCTACAATGAGCAGTTCTTC. V is TRBV18 and J is TRBJ2-1; TRBD2 agrees at 8 bases. The CDR3 runs to 17 residues. Unmatched junction bases numbered 8, after V lost 4 bases and J lost 0 bases. Germline assignment: CDR1 KGHSH and CDR2 LQKENI.